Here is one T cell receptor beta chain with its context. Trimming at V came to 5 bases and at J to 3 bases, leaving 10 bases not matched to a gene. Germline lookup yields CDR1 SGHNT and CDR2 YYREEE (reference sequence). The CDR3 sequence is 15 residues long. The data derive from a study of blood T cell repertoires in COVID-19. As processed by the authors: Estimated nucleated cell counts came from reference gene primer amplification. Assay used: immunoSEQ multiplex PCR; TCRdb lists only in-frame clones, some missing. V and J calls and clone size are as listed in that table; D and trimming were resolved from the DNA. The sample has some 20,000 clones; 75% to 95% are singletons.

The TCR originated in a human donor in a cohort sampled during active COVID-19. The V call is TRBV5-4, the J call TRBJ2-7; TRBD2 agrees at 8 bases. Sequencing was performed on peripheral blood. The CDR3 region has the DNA TGTGCCAGCAGTCAGTCAGCGGGAGCTAGCTACGAGCAGTACGTC. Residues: CASSQSAGASYEQYV.